The present T cell receptor (beta chain) was sequenced within a study of CD8 T cells in ankylosing spondylitis (dated by TCRdb to the late 2010s). In the study overall: T cell receptor beta repertoires were profiled in healthy donors and ankylosing spondylitis patients so that disease-linked TCR variants could be found. In total, the full study cohort was made up of approximately 99 healthy donors and some 26 ankylosing spondylitis patients. Samples of peripheral blood were taken, and for ankylosing spondylitis patients, synovial fluid was collected as well.

Germline trimming: 0 bases from V, 6 bases from J; junction bases outside gene matches: 5. The CDR3 covers 16 residues, taking in both the cysteine and the phenylalanine. Only the CDR3 region is kept as DNA, spanning 48 bases read in frame from base 1. Reading the germline V gene gives CDR1 SGHRS and CDR2 YFSETQ. General study outcomes and caveats: The disease-linked clones were reported to be significantly enriched in matched synovial fluid samples from ankylosing spondylitis patients. Some TCR beta motif variants had previously been reported in synovial fluid and blood of reactive arthritis patients, which suggested common disease-initiation mechanisms. A TCR beta motif of several highly homologous amino acid variants appeared characteristic of blood from ankylosing spondylitis patients. A CD8+ phenotype was shown by the disease-linked clones, which were found at relatively low frequencies in peripheral blood.

For sequencing, an Illumina HiSeq 2500 was employed. Quantitative 5'-RACE with molecular barcodes was the method used to prepare the TCR beta libraries. The study's own analysis went as follows. A new computational method based on a probabilistic model of VDJ rearrangement was used to identify disease-linked TCR variants. The public reads were run again by TCRdb, first through fastp at Q25 and then through MiXCR, and only productive beta chains were kept. Rows merge per CDR3 protein into single entries with the most common DNA and genes. Here the V and J calls rest on TCRdb's processing, not on the authors' analysis. The sample records about 700,000 distinct CDR3 sequences, 15% to 20% of which are singletons. The ten largest clones add up to about a fifth of the sample. This clonotype was counted between two and nine times. Its antigen remains undetermined. Base qualities are not at hand, and no much larger clone is one base apart.

In this chain, TRBV5-1 is recombined with TRBJ2-3; the central 12 bases match TRBD2. The TCR comes from a male donor with ankylosing spondylitis. The sample consisted of blood, either unsorted or a sorted T cell fraction (not recorded which). The CDR3 here reads CASSLGSSGGADTQYF. The DNA sequence is TGCGCCAGCAGCTTGGGGTCTAGCGGGGGGGCCGATACGCAGTATTTT.